Listed here is a single T cell receptor (beta chain). Its antigen is not known. In the PCR, 60 Vbeta and 13 Jbeta primers were used. The table came from immunoSEQ multiplex PCR; TCRdb's copy has only in-frame clones and leaves some out. The sample records 150,000 to 200,000 clones, just under 80% being singletons. The data were obtained in a study of cytomegalovirus exposure and HLA in healthy donors. Germline CDR1 SGHRS, CDR2 YFSETQ. The V and J ends lost 2 bases and 14 bases, in that order; junction bases with no gene match: 8. The CDR3 totals 14 residues. Study observations and caveats: Approximately 18,000 TCR beta sequences were associated with HLA alleles at 0.05 false discovery rate in a later analysis. Earlier analysis yielded a pattern in which most TCR beta V segments were productive about 87% or about 30% of the time.

Sequencing used PBMCs. This TCR was sampled from a woman aged 40 to 50 in good health and CMV-seropositive. The V call is TRBV5-1, the J call TRBJ1-6, with 9 bases identical to TRBD1. The CDR3 sequence is CASSLQGAGEALHF. CDR3 DNA sequence: TGCGCCAGCAGCTTACAGGGGGCGGGGGAGGCCCTCCACTTT.